The sequence of this TCR beta chain was determined in a study of blood T cells in healthy people across ages. Each donor was a healthy Caucasian individual from Russia, aged roughly 6 to 90. The CDR3 consists of 17 residues. Germline V gene lookup returns CDR1 SGHRS and CDR2 YFSETQ. Trimming took 4 bases from V and 1 from J, leaving 17 bases between them. Primed by a sample-barcoded 5' primer and a J-beta primer mix, a second PCR proceeded for about 7 to 12 cycles. TCRdb passed the 5' RACE reads through MiXCR, listing each CDR3 protein once. The table lists about 290,000 distinct CDR3 sequences, 27% of them singletons, with over 25% in the top ten.

Material for sequencing was blood. The receptor comes from a woman between 65 and 79 years old in good health. The chain uses TRBV5-1 and TRBJ2-2; D is possibly TRBD1 or TRBD2 (5 bases each). CDR3 nucleotides: TGCGCCAGCAGCCTTAATCCGGGACGGCTGAACACCGGGGAGCTGTTTTTT. It encodes CASSLNPGRLNTGELFF.